A single T cell receptor beta chain is shown here with its context. Antigen: not known. Each CDR3 protein is one row after TCRdb ran MiXCR on the 5' RACE reads. The sample has thousands of distinct CDR3 sequences, about 26% seen once. Time point given: sample taken at primary tumor resection. Looked up from germline, CDR1 is SQVTM and CDR2 is ANQGSEA. The CDR3 spans 14 residues. Trimming took 5 bases from V and 6 from J; bases not matched to a gene: 5. The data belong to a study of spatial heterogeneity in lung cancer. Overall study findings and caveats: Expanded intratumoral alpha and beta TCR counts tracked tumor mutation counts.

This clonotype originated in a male donor with early-stage non-small cell lung cancer. This rearrangement joins TRBV29-1 to TRBJ2-1, with TRBD2 matching 12 bases. The sample consisted of lung tumor tissue, taken at surgery. In DNA, the CDR3 is TGCAGCGTTTCCCCGGGACTAGCGGGCAATGAGCAGTTCTTC. Encoded protein: CSVSPGLAGNEQFF.